Presented here are 21 T cell receptor beta chains from one specimen sequenced in a study of blood T cell repertoires in COVID-19. Sequencing was performed with immunoSEQ multiplex PCR; in TCRdb, only in-frame clones are kept and a portion is missing. The sample lists 120,000 to 150,000 clones; more than 75% were seen once. Sequencing was done on a sample of PBMCs or T cells enriched from blood (not recorded which). These receptors were taken from a woman aged 25 to 39 with acute COVID-19.

This chain links TRBV28 with TRBJ1-5; weak D call: TRBD1 (5 bases). This CDR3 contains 15 residues. V was pared by 6 bases and J by 0 bases, with 12 bases between. From germline, CDR1 is MDHEN and CDR2 SYDVKM. The CDR3, as DNA: TGTGCCAGCAGACCCGGCGGGGGTAGCAATCAGCCCCAGCATTTT. Translating gives CASRPGGGSNQPQHF.

V gene TRBV5-4 combines with J gene TRBJ2-2, with D possibly TRBD1 on 6 matching bases. CDR1 and CDR2 (germline): SGHNT, YYREEE (reference sequence). The CDR3 covers 14 residues. Trimming took off 4 bases at V and 6 bases at J, with 13 bases between the two ends. CDR3: CASSVDSPSGELFF. The DNA for the CDR3 is TGTGCCAGCAGCGTGGACAGCCCGTCCGGGGAGCTGTTTTTT.

This chain connects TRBV30 to TRBJ2-1; 10 bases fit TRBD2. The germline V gene has CDR1 GTSNPN and CDR2 SVGIG (reference sequence). The CDR3 is made up of 15 amino acids. Losses at the gene ends were 2 bases for V and 2 bases for J; bases not matched to a gene: 3. The CDR3 sequence: CAWSLGLAAYNEQFF. DNA of the CDR3: TGTGCCTGGAGTCTAGGACTAGCGGCCTACAATGAGCAGTTCTTC.

The V and J genes are TRBV7-2 and TRBJ2-7; 8 nucleotides align to TRBD1. The CDR3 totals 15 residues. The trim removed 1 base at V and 0 bases at J, leaving 2 bases unmatched. Germline CDR1 and CDR2: SGHTA and FQGNSA. CDR3: CASSLVGQASYEQYF. CDR3 nucleotide sequence: TGTGCCAGCAGCTTAGTGGGACAGGCCTCCTACGAGCAGTACTTC.

The chain carries TRBV6-5 and TRBJ2-3; D is possibly TRBD2 (6 bases). Trimming cost V 9 bases and J 6 bases, with 16 bases left between them. This CDR3 spans 13 amino acids. Germline CDR1 reads MNHEY; CDR2 reads SVGAGI. CDR3 in DNA: TGTGCCAGTTCTGGACTGGCGGGGGATACGCAGTATTTT. Amino acids: CASSGLAGDTQYF.

The chain recombines TRBV5-1 with TRBJ1-3; TRBD1 is a possible D gene (6 bases). V lost 0 bases and J lost 5, with 9 bases in between. Germline values: CDR1 SGHRS, CDR2 YFSETQ. This CDR3 has 14 residues. The CDR3 sequence: CASSLEGERNTIYF. The CDR3 region has the DNA TGCGCCAGCAGCTTGGAGGGGGAGAGAAACACCATATATTTT.

The chain carries TRBV28 and TRBJ2-7, with D possibly matching TRBD1 (5 bases). The ends were cut back, 4 bases at V and 4 bases at J, with 8 bases in the middle. There are 12 residues in the CDR3. Germline assignment: CDR1 MDHEN and CDR2 SYDVKM. The CDR3 is CASSSRQYEQYF. CDR3 nucleotide sequence: TGTGCCAGCAGTTCGCGACAGTACGAGCAGTACTTC.

This chain links TRBV18 with TRBJ2-6, with a weak D call TRBD1 (5 bases). V dropped 3 bases and J dropped 0 bases, with 18 bases sitting between them. Germline values: CDR1 KGHSH, CDR2 LQKENI. The length of the CDR3 is 19 residues. The CDR3: CASSPTRGTGHSGANVLTF. The CDR3 coding sequence is TGTGCCAGCTCACCCACGAGAGGCACAGGCCACTCTGGGGCCAACGTCCTGACTTTC.

This chain uses TRBV5-1 with TRBJ1-5; D gene ambiguous. V was trimmed by 0 bases and J by 7 bases, leaving 14 bases between them. Germline V gene lookup returns CDR1 SGHRS and CDR2 YFSETQ. This CDR3 comprises 15 residues. The CDR3: CASSLEPGMVQPQHF. CDR3 coding DNA: TGCGCCAGCAGCTTGGAGCCCGGGATGGTACAGCCCCAGCATTTT. Based on the CDR3 plus reference TRBV5-1 and TRBJ1-5, the full variable domain is KAGVTQTPRYLIKTRGQQVTLSCSPISGHRSVSWYQQTPGQGLQFLFEYFSETQRNKGNFPGRFSGRQFSNSRSEMNVSTLELGDSALYLCASSLEPGMVQPQHFGDGTRLSIL.

J is TRBJ1-5 and V is TRBV18; D might be TRBD1 (6 bases). Germline-derived CDR1 and CDR2 are KGHSH and LQKENI. This CDR3 has 16 residues. V was shortened by 0 bases and J by 5 bases, with 14 bases between the two germline ends. The CDR3: CASSPPGTGPYQPQHF. For the CDR3, the DNA is TGTGCCAGCTCACCACCGGGTACAGGGCCCTATCAGCCCCAGCATTTT.

In its sample, this clone was seen once. The chain is built from TRBV10-3 and TRBJ2-7, with a possible D match to TRBD1 (6 bases). V was pared by 1 base and J by 2 bases, with 9 bases between. CDR1 ENHRY and CDR2 SYGVKD come from the germline V gene. The CDR3 contains 14 residues. CDR3 in DNA: TGTGCCATCAGTGAGTTGACAGGCCCCTACGAGCAGTACTTC. Translated: CAISELTGPYEQYF.

The chain recombines TRBV28 with TRBJ1-1; the match to TRBD1 covers 9 bases. V gave up 5 bases and J gave up 3 bases; unmatched junction bases: 4. The CDR3 contains 14 residues. Germline CDR1 is MDHEN and CDR2 is SYDVKM. The CDR3 is CASSPWTGDTEAFF. The CDR3 DNA reads TGTGCCAGCAGTCCCTGGACAGGGGACACTGAAGCTTTCTTT.

The count of this clone is one. The chain employs TRBV6-5 and TRBJ2-2, with 7 bases matching TRBD1. The CDR3 loop spans 15 amino acids. V trimming: 4 bases; J trimming: 3 bases; junction bases outside the gene matches: 5. The germline V gene has CDR1 MNHEY and CDR2 SVGAGI. The CDR3: CASSSTGFDTGELFF. CDR3 DNA: TGTGCCAGCAGTTCGACAGGGTTTGACACCGGGGAGCTGTTTTTT.

The chain joins TRBV5-1 to TRBJ2-1, with a possible D match to TRBD2 (5 bases). Trimming took 0 bases from V and 6 from J, leaving 7 bases between them. CDR3 length equals 13 residues. Germline V lookup: CDR1 SGHRS, CDR2 YFSETQ. CDR3 in amino acids: CASSLGLANEQFF. The CDR3, as DNA: TGCGCCAGCAGCTTGGGGCTAGCCAATGAGCAGTTCTTC.

This clone was detected only once. The CDR3 region is CASSVGSPGTGELFF. The CDR3 DNA follows: TGTGCCAGCAGCGTAGGGTCACCCGGCACCGGGGAGCTGTTTTTT. The chain employs TRBV9 and TRBJ2-2; no firm D call. The CDR3 contains 15 residues. V was trimmed by 0 bases and J by 4 bases, leaving 10 bases between them. Per the germline V gene, CDR1 is SGDLS and CDR2 is YYNGEE.

V and J are TRBV28 and TRBJ2-2, with 9 nucleotides matching TRBD1. This CDR3 is built from 13 residues. V was pared by 6 bases and J by 5 bases, with 1 base of the junction left unmatched. Germline lookup yields CDR1 MDHEN and CDR2 SYDVKM. The CDR3 protein is CASRGTGTGELFF. The CDR3 DNA is TGTGCCAGCAGGGGGACAGGGACCGGGGAGCTGTTTTTT.

This clone appeared once. This chain uses TRBV28 with TRBJ1-3; 8 nucleotides match TRBD1. The CDR3 totals 16 residues. V lost 4 bases to trimming and J lost 0 bases; unmatched junction nucleotides: 5. The V gene's germline CDR1 is MDHEN and CDR2 SYDVKM. The CDR3 nucleotides read TGTGCCAGCAGTTCCGGGGACAGGAGCTCTGGAAACACCATATATTTT. Protein: CASSSGDRSSGNTIYF.

This rearrangement joins TRBV29-1 to TRBJ2-3; TRBD1 might be the D (5 bases). V gave up 3 bases and J gave up 1 base, with 11 bases separating them. CDR1 is SQVTM, CDR2 ANQGSEA, per germline. The CDR3 runs 14 residues. CDR3 bases: TGCAGCGTTGACGCGGAAGGGGGCACAGATACGCAGTATTTT. This translates into CSVDAEGGTDTQYF.

The rearrangement uses TRBV18 and TRBJ2-5; 7 bases are a match to TRBD2. J was trimmed by 5 bases and V by 5 bases; bases with no gene match: 11. This CDR3 contains 15 residues. Germline V gene sequence: CDR1 KGHSH, CDR2 LQKENI. CDR3 amino acids: CASSFGLDLVETQYF. CDR3 in DNA: TGTGCCAGCTCATTCGGACTAGATTTAGTTGAGACCCAGTACTTC.

The chain recombines TRBV5-1 with TRBJ2-3; 10 positions match TRBD2. V shed 4 bases and J 2 bases; nucleotides not matched to a gene: 10. The CDR3 length is 17 residues. Germline assignment: CDR1 SGHRS and CDR2 YFSETQ. CDR3 in amino acids: CASSIRTSGDDTDTQYF. Written as DNA, the CDR3 is TGCGCCAGCAGCATACGGACTAGCGGAGACGACACAGATACGCAGTATTTT.

The chain joins TRBV27 to TRBJ2-1; D perhaps matches TRBD2 (6 bases). The CDR3 is 13 amino acids. Germline-derived CDR1 and CDR2 are MNHEY and SMNVEV (reference sequence). V was cut by 6 bases and J by 8 bases, with 14 bases left in between. The CDR3 sequence: CASSLKPGDEQFF. For the CDR3, the DNA is TGTGCCAGCAGCTTAAAACCGGGGGATGAGCAGTTCTTC.